This T cell receptor beta chain was captured by sequencing in a study of beta chain features in type 1 diabetes. Without exception, sorted populations had purity beyond 98%. Reverse transcription of all isolated RNA meant that expressed TCRB transcripts were sequenced. Clones were sequenced by immunoSEQ multiplex PCR, and TCRdb holds only the in-frame ones, with some missing. This table holds hundreds of thousands of clones, 11% to 15% found once. Trimming removed 3 bases at V and 4 bases at J, with 7 bases between. The CDR3 totals 13 residues. Germline loops: CDR1 SGHTA, CDR2 FQGNSA. This clone was observed a few times. Its cognate antigen is unknown. Study observations and caveats: There was a moderate but significant shortening of TCRB CDR3s in all four CD4+ subsets of Type 1 diabetes patients. Insertions were fewer and deletions more numerous at VDJ junctions in type 1 diabetes patients. For patients, the naive, central memory and Treg TCRB repertoires appeared more alike than for healthy donors.

This TCR was sampled from a man younger than 35 with type 1 diabetes. Sequencing input: naive CD4+ T cells from blood. The chain links TRBV7-2 to TRBJ1-3; a possible D gene is TRBD1 (6 bases). As DNA, the CDR3 is TGTGCCAGCAGCTTCGGACAGGGAAACACCATATATTTT. It is translated as CASSFGQGNTIYF.